The clone carrying this TCR beta chain has ten or more counts. The antigen is unknown. The CDR3 runs 13 residues. V gave up 5 bases and J gave up 8 bases; unmatched junction bases: 5. CDR1 is SQVTM, CDR2 ANQGSEA, per germline. The sample is drawn from a study of spatial heterogeneity in lung cancer. Looking at the study overall: Sequences of the beta chain were consistently detected in greater numbers than alpha-chain sequences.

One entry per CDR3 protein, called by TCRdb with MiXCR from the 5' RACE reads. The sample contains some 120,000 distinct CDR3 sequences, 9.5% to 15% of which appear only once. Indicated time point: blood at routine non-recurrence follow-up after resection. Unsorted whole RNA from tumor, nontumor lung or frozen PBMC underwent sequencing. Study conclusions and caveats: Blood carried ubiquitous expanded tumor TCRs more at resection than follow-up.

The source of this sequence is a male donor with early-stage non-small cell lung cancer. Source: PBMCs, taken at follow-up. This chain links TRBV29-1 with TRBJ2-1; TRBD1 agrees at 11 bases. The CDR3 DNA reads as TGCAGCGTTTGGGACAGGGGGTCCCATGAGCAGTTCTTC. It encodes CSVWDRGSHEQFF.